This T cell receptor beta chain was retrieved from a study of beta chain features in type 1 diabetes (dated by TCRdb to between 2018 and 2020). The study in broad terms: Mean age, gender distribution, total cell number and subset yield did not differ between patients and healthy donors. In the study, TCRB repertoires of sorted circulating CD4+ T cell subsets from recently diagnosed type 1 diabetes patients were compared with those of matched healthy donors. A total of some 100,000,000 sorted cells were examined across all samples, and the number of cells per subset was strongly correlated with RNA yield. Regulatory and stem cell-like memory subsets were isolated from only 8 patients and 8 healthy donors, whereas naive and central memory subsets came from all 30 or so donors. Overall study results and their limits: Patients with type 1 diabetes made fewer insertions and deleted more nucleotides at VDJ recombination sites, implying thymic rearrangement abnormalities. Because the HLA sub-analyses included only small numbers of individuals, any influence of HLA type on TCRB rearrangement was left unresolved. PCR might favor shorter templates, but patient and control samples were amplified and corrected together, so any skew would affect both groups equally. Naive, central memory and regulatory TCRB repertoires appeared to be more alike among patients than among healthy donors. Because cDNA was sequenced instead of genomic DNA, highly expressing activated cells could be over-represented, though the groups showed no difference in activation or CD3 levels. A moderate but significant shortening of TCRB CDR3 length was observed in type 1 diabetes patients in all four CD4+ subsets.

Each donor gave one peripheral blood draw, averaging approximately 0.11 L, which was collected into heparinised tubes. Using a panel that included CD45RO, CCR7, CD25, CD127, CD95 and CD27, naive, central memory, regulatory and stem cell-like memory CD4+ T cells were sorted on a BD FACSAria II. All sorted populations exceeded 95% purity. PBMCs were isolated right away by Lymphoprep density gradient centrifugation and were stained directly, without culture. So that batch effects would be minimized, each experiment stained and sorted samples in pairs, pairing one healthy donor with one patient. The CDR3 goes from the cysteine to the phenylalanine over 14 residues. Only the CDR3 DNA stays, 42 bases, in frame from base 1. The germline V and J ends show losses of 2 bases and 1 base respectively, and no gene match explains 0 bases of the junction. The CDR1 and CDR2 encoded by the germline V gene (reference sequence) are MNHNY and SVGAGI.

On this clone: What antigen it recognizes has not been identified. The sample holds no much larger clone one base away, and base qualities are not on file.

The entire isolated RNA was reverse transcribed using the High Capacity cDNA Reverse Transcription Kit, and thus expressed TCRB transcripts were sequenced. Deep immunoSEQ sequencing was performed on naive, central memory and regulatory T cell samples, with an average of roughly 4 million total reads per sample. After sorted cells were lysed in RLT buffer, RNA was extracted with DNase-treated RNeasy Micro or Mini kits, with the choice depending on cell number. Each cell subset was processed separately to prevent cross-contamination, with patient and healthy donor samples processed together. Using the immunoSEQ multiplex PCR, TCRB sequences were amplified from cDNA into 87-bp fragments spanning the CDR3 region. Amplicons were sequenced on the Illumina HiSeq platform. For the original study's pipeline: Synthetic template baselines were used to correct PCR bias computationally, reads within Hamming distance 2 were collapsed together, and singletons that could not be merged were discarded. Reads were aligned against IMGT so that V, D and J genes, CDR3 length and insertions or deletions at six rearrangement sites could be assigned. Clonotype counts were normalized to sorted cell number within each subset before computing true diversity and Gini coefficients with the tcR R package. The overlap coefficient, calculated on TCRB nucleotide sequences, was used to quantify repertoire sharing. Out-of-frame TCRB sequences from naive cells were analyzed to stand in for the pre-selection repertoire. Imported from immuneACCESS, the table was reduced by TCRdb to in-frame sequences with V and J called. These copies leave out some clones; in studies compared against another copy, an unresolved V gene accounts for under half, and the cause of the remainder is not known. The V and J calls and the clone size are those of that table, but D and trimming were determined from the DNA. For this sample there are more than 350,000 clones; about 10% appear just once. Of the sample, around 0.05% is held by the ten largest clones.

Here the chain combines TRBV6-6 and TRBJ1-1; 8 bases in the junction line up with TRBD1. The clonotype originates from a young woman in good health. The sequenced sample was naive CD4+ T cells from blood. The sample's cell subset or site label, in plain terms: true naive CD4+ T cells. The sequenced DNA is TGTGCCAGCAGTTACGGACAGGGGAACACTGAAGCTTTCTTT. It codes for CASSYGQGNTEAFF.